This T cell receptor (beta chain) was identified in a study of cytomegalovirus exposure and HLA in healthy donors. The CDR3 covers 16 residues. Losses at the gene ends were 3 bases for V and 3 bases for J; bases not matched to a gene: 10. Germline assignment: CDR1 SEHNR and CDR2 FQNEAQ (reference sequence). Study-level results: Reports state that TCR beta sequences accurately predicted most subjects' HLA-A and HLA-B alleles.

This clone occurred a few times. Antigen: not known. A multiplex PCR was run with 60 Vbeta primers and 13 Jbeta primers. The method was immunoSEQ multiplex PCR; TCRdb's version includes in-frame clones alone and lacks a portion of them. The sample contains fewer than 200,000 clones, roughly 87% of which appear only once. The clonotype comes from a girl under three years old in good health and CMV-seronegative. The sequenced sample consisted of PBMCs. The V and J genes are TRBV7-9 and TRBJ2-7, with 8 positions matching TRBD1. CDR3 region: CASSLPSPDRVYEQYF. Written as DNA, the CDR3 is TGTGCCAGCAGCTTGCCCTCCCCGGACAGGGTCTACGAGCAGTACTTC.